Sequencing of this T cell receptor (beta chain) was carried out in a study of T cell responses to AZD1222 COVID-19 vaccine. About the study: Analysis merged second doses at about 4 or about 12 weeks.

Generated by immunoSEQ multiplex PCR, the TCRdb table keeps only in-frame clones and is missing some. The sample shows about 140,000 clones, around 90% of them seen only once. The CDR3 totals 13 residues. Germline assignment: CDR1 SEHNR and CDR2 FQNEAQ (reference sequence). V lost 5 bases to trimming and J lost 4 bases, with 9 bases between them. Broader study findings: Repertoire sampling was restricted to post-peak T cell response timepoints.

Concerning this clone itself: Its antigen is as yet unknown.

This clonotype originated in an adult in good health. The rearrangement links TRBV7-9 to TRBJ1-5; possibly TRBD1 for D (5 bases). This specimen was peripheral blood, taken on day 0 of AZD1222 vaccination. The CDR3 bases are TGTGCCAGCAGCCGAGACAGTAATCAGCCCCAGCATTTT. Encoded protein: CASSRDSNQPQHF.